What follows are 5 T cell receptor beta chains derived from one specimen sequenced in a study of shared clonotypes between healthy human individuals. TCRdb's table, derived via immunoSEQ multiplex PCR, lists solely in-frame clones and lacks some. The data hold about 2.2 million clones, with approximately 92% observed a single time. Naive CD8 cells lacked CD45RO, underwent positive selection for CCR7 and left out terminally differentiated effector memory CD45RA+ cells. The sequenced material came from naive CD8+ T cells from PBMCs. These receptors were taken from a man aged 18 to 35 in good health. Some clones in this sample may be carry-over from other donors' samples.

The chain couples TRBV9 to TRBJ2-1, with TRBD2 matching 13 bases. The CDR3 has 17 amino acids. In germline, CDR1 is SGDLS, CDR2 YYNGEE. Unmatched junction bases numbered 6, after V lost 1 base and J lost 5 bases. CDR3 region: CASSVNSGTSGNNEQFF. CDR3 coding DNA: TGTGCCAGCAGCGTAAACTCTGGGACTAGCGGGAACAATGAGCAGTTCTTC. The full variable domain, its missing parts supplied by reference TRBV9 and TRBJ2-1, is DSGVTQTPKHLITATGQRVTLRCSPRSGDLSVYWYQQSLDQGLQFLIQYYNGEERAKGNILERFSAQQFPDLHSELNLSSLELGDSALYFCASSVNSGTSGNNEQFFGPGTRLTVL.

V is TRBV7-2 and J is TRBJ2-7; TRBD2 might be the D (5 bases). The CDR3 length is 16 residues. Trimming cost V 4 bases and J 3 bases, with 19 bases left between them. CDR1 is SGHTA and CDR2 is FQGNSA in the germline V gene. CDR3 nucleotides: TGTGCCAGCAGCTCGAGAGACCTTAGCGTCCACTACGAGCAGTACTTC. This translates into CASSSRDLSVHYEQYF. Full variable domain (outside the CDR3, taken from reference TRBV7-2 and TRBJ2-7): GAGVSQSPSNKVTEKGKDVELRCDPISGHTALYWYRQSLGQGLEFLIYFQGNSAPDKSGLPSDRFSAERTGGSVSTLTIQRTQQEDSAVYLCASSSRDLSVHYEQYFGPGTRLTVT.

This chain uses TRBV28 with TRBJ2-5; a possible D gene is TRBD2 (6 bases). Germline lookup yields CDR1 MDHEN and CDR2 SYDVKM. This CDR3 spans 17 amino acids. V was pared by 6 bases and J by 0 bases, with 20 bases between. CDR3 protein: CASSRRGWEKYQETQYF. For the CDR3, the DNA is TGTGCCAGCAGCCGCCGGGGGTGGGAAAAGTACCAAGAGACCCAGTACTTC. Together with reference TRBV28 and TRBJ2-5, the CDR3 gives the full variable domain: DVKVTQSSRYLVKRTGEKVFLECVQDMDHENMFWYRQDPGLGLRLIYFSYDVKMKEKGDIPEGYSVSREKKERFSLILESASTNQTSMYLCASSRRGWEKYQETQYFGPGTRLLVL.

The chain carries TRBV12-5 and TRBJ2-5; possibly TRBD1 or TRBD2 for D (5 bases each). Trimming shortened V by 3 bases and J by 1 base, and 15 bases separated the two germline ends. CDR3 length equals 16 residues. From germline, CDR1 is LGHNT and CDR2 FRNRAP. The CDR3 region has the DNA TGTGCTAGTGGTTTCCTCTCCGAGAGGGGCCAAGAGACCCAGTACTTC. Translation: CASGFLSERGQETQYF.

This chain links TRBV28 with TRBJ2-7, with TRBD2 matching 12 bases. The CDR3 length is 14 residues. Germline V CDR1 and CDR2: MDHEN, SYDVKM. J gave up 6 bases and V 5 bases, and 5 bases lay outside the gene matches. CDR3 amino acids: CASSLLAGGPEQYF. The DNA of the CDR3 is TGTGCCAGCAGTCTCCTAGCGGGAGGGCCCGAGCAGTACTTC.